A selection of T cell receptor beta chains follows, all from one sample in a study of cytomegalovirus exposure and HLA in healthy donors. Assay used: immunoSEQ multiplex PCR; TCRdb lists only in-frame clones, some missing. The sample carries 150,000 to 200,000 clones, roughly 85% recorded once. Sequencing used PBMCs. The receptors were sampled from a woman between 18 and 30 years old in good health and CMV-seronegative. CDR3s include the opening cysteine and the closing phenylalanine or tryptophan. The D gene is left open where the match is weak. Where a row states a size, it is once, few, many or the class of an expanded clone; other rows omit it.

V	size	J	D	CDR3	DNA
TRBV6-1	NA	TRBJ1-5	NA	CASRDQGLQPQHF	TGTGCCAGCAGGGATCAGGGTTTACAGCCCCAGCATTTT
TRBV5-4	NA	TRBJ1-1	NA	CASSLATYDRKNTEAFF	TGTGCCAGCAGCTTGGCCACTTATGACAGAAAGAACACTGAAGCTTTCTTT
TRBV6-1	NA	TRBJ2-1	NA	CASSSRYHNEQFF	TGTGCCAGCTCCTCCCGGTATCACAATGAGCAGTTCTTC
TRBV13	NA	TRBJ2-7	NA	CASSSARDLDYEQYF	TGTGCCAGCAGCTCAGCCCGGGACTTAGACTACGAGCAGTACTTC
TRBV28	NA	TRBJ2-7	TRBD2	CASSLTSGTSYEQYF	TGTGCCAGCAGTTTAACTAGCGGGACCTCCTACGAGCAGTACTTC
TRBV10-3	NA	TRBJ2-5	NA	CASGTAETQYF	TGTGCCAGCGGGACAGCGGAGACCCAGTACTTC
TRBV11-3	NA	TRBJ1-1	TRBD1	CASSLETRTGHMNTEAFF	TGTGCCAGCAGCTTAGAAACAAGGACAGGGCACATGAACACTGAAGCTTTCTTT
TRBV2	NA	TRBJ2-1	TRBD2	CASSVLAGGYNEQFF	TGTGCCAGCAGCGTTCTAGCGGGAGGTTACAATGAGCAGTTCTTC
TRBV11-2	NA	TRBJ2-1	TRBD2	CASSEIAGVYNEQFF	TGTGCCAGCAGCGAAATAGCGGGTGTGTACAATGAGCAGTTCTTC
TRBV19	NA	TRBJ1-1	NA	CASSNQGQTEAFF	TGTGCCAGTAGTAATCAGGGGCAGACTGAAGCTTTCTTT
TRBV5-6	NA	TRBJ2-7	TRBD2	CASSLVGSGKRYEQYF	TGTGCCAGCAGCTTGGTCGGTAGCGGGAAGCGGTACGAGCAGTACTTC
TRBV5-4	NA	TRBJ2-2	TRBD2	CASSSRGTITGELFF	TGTGCCAGCAGCTCACGGGGGACTATCACCGGGGAGCTGTTTTTT
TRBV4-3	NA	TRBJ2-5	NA	CASSQIYSRPETQYF	TGCGCCAGCAGCCAGATATATAGCCGTCCAGAGACCCAGTACTTC
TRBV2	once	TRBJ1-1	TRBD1	CASRDGQGKFAEAFF	TGTGCCAGCAGGGATGGACAGGGGAAATTCGCTGAAGCTTTCTTT
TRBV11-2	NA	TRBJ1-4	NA	CASSPRGGINEKLFF	TGTGCCAGCAGCCCTAGGGGAGGAATTAATGAAAAACTGTTTTTT